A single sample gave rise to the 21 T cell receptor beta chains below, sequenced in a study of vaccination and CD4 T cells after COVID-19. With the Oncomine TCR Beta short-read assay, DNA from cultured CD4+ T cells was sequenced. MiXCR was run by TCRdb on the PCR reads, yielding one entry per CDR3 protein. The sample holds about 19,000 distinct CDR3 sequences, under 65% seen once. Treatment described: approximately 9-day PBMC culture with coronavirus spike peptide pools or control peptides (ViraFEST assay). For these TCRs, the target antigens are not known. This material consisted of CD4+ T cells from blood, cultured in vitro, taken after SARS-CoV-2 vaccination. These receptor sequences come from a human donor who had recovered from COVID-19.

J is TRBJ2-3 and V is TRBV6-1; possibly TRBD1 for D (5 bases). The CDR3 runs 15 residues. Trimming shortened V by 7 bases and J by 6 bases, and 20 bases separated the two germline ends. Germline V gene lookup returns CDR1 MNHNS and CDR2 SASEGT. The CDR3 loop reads CASTRRTPASDTQYF. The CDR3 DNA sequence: TGTGCCAGCACAAGGCGGACACCAGCCTCCGATACGCAGTATTTT.

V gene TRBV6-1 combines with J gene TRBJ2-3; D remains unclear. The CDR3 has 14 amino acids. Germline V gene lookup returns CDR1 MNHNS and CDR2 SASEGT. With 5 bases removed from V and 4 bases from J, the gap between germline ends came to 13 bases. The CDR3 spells CASSREKGSDTQYF. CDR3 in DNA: TGTGCCAGCAGTAGGGAAAAGGGTTCAGATACGCAGTATTTT.

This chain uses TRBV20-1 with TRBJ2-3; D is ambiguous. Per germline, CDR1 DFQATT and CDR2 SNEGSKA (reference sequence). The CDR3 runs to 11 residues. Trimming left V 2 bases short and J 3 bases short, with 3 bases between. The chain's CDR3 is CSARLTDTQYF. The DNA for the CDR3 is TGCAGTGCTAGACTAACAGATACGCAGTATTTT.

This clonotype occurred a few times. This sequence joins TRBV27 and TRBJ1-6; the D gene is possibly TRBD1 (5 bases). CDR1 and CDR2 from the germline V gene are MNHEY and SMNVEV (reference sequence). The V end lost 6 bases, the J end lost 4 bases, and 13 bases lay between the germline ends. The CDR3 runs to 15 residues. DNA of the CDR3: TGTGCCAGCAGGAACCGACAGTTTTATAATTCACCCCTCCACTTT. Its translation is CASRNRQFYNSPLHF.

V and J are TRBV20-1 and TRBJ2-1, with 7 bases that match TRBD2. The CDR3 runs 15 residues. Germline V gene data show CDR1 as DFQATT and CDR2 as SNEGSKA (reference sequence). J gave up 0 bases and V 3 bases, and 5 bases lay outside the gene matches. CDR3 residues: CSARGRGSSYNEQFF. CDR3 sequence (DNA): TGCAGTGCTAGGGGGCGGGGGAGCTCCTACAATGAGCAGTTCTTC.

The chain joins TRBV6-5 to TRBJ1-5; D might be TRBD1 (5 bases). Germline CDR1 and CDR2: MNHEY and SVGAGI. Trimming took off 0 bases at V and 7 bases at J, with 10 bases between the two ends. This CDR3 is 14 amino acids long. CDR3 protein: CASSYSTRGQPQHF. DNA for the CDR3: TGTGCCAGCAGTTACTCGACTAGGGGCCAGCCCCAGCATTTT.

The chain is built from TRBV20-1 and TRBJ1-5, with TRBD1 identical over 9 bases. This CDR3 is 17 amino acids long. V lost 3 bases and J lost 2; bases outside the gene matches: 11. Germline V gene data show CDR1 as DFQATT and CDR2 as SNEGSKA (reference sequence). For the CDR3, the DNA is TGCAGTGCTAGTTCGACAGGGGGATTTGGGGGCAATCAGCCCCAGCATTTT. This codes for CSASSTGGFGGNQPQHF.

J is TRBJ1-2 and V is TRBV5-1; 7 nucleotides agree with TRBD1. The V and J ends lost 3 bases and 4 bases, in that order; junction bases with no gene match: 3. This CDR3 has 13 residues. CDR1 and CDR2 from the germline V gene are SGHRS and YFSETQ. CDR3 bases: TGCGCCAGCAGCTCGGGACAGACCTATGGCTACACCTTC. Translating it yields CASSSGQTYGYTF. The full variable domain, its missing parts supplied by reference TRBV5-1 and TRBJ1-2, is KAGVTQTPRYLIKTRGQQVTLSCSPISGHRSVSWYQQTPGQGLQFLFEYFSETQRNKGNFPGRFSGRQFSNSRSEMNVSTLELGDSALYLCASSSGQTYGYTFGSGTRLTVV.

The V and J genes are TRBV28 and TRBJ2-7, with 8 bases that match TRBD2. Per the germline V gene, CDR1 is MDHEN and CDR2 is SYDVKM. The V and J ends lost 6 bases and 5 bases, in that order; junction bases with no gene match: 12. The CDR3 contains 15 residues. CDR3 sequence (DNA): TGTGCCAGCAGAGAGCCGGGACTAGGTTTAAACGAGCAGTACTTC. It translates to CASREPGLGLNEQYF. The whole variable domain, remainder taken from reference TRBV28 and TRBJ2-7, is DVKVTQSSRYLVKRTGEKVFLECVQDMDHENMFWYRQDPGLGLRLIYFSYDVKMKEKGDIPEGYSVSREKKERFSLILESASTNQTSMYLCASREPGLGLNEQYFGPGTRLTVT.

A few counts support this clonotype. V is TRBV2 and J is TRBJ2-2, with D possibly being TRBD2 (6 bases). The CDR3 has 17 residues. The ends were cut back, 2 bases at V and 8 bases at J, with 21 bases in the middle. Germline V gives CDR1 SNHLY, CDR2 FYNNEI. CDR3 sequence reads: CASSERVLGLLEGELFF. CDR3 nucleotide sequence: TGTGCCAGCAGTGAAAGGGTCTTAGGACTACTGGAGGGGGAGCTGTTTTTT.

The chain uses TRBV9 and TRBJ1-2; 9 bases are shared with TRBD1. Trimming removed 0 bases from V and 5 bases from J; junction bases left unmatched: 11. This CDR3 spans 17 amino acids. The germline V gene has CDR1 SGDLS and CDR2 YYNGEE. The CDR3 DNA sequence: TGTGCCAGCAGCGTAGCCGAACAGGGGGCGGAAGTGTATGGCTACACCTTC. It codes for CASSVAEQGAEVYGYTF.

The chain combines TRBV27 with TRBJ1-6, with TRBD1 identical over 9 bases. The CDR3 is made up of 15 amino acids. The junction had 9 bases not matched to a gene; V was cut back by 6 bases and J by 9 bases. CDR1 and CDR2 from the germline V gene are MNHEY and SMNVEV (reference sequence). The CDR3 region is CASSRAGTGSSPLHF. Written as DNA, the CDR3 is TGTGCCAGCAGCCGCGCCGGGACAGGGAGTTCACCCCTCCACTTT.

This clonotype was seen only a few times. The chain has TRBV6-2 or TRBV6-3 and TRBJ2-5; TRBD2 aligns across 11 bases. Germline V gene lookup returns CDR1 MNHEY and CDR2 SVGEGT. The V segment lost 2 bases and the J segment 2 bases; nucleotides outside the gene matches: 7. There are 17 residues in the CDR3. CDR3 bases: TGTGCCAGCAGTTACGATCTAGCGGGAGGCATACAAGAGACCCAGTACTTC. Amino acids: CASSYDLAGGIQETQYF.

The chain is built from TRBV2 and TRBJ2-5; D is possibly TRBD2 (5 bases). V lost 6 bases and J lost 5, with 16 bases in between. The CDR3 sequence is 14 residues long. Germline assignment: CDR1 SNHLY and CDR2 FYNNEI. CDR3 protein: CASRSDSHAETQYF. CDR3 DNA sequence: TGTGCCAGCAGGTCGGACTCTCATGCGGAGACCCAGTACTTC.

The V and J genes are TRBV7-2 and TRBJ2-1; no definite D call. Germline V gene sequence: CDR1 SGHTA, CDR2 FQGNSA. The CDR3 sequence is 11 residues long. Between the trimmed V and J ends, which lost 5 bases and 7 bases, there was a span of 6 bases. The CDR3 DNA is TGTGCCAGCAGCCGATATAATGAGCAGTTCTTC. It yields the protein CASSRYNEQFF.

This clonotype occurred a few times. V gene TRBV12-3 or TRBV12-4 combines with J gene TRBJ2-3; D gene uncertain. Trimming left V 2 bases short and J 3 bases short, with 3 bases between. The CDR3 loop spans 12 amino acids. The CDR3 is CASSLRTDTQYF. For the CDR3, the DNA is TGTGCCAGCAGTTTAAGGACAGATACGCAGTATTTT.

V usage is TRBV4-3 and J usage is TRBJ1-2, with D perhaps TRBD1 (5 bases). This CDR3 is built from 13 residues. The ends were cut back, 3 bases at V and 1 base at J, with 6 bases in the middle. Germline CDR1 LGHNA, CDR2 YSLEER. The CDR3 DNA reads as TGCGCCAGCAGCCAGACAGATAACTATGGCTACACCTTC. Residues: CASSQTDNYGYTF.

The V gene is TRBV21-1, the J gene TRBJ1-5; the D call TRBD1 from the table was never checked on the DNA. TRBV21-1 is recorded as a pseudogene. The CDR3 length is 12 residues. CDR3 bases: TGTGCCACCACAGGGGAGCGTCAGCCCCAGCATTTT. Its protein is CATTGERQPQHF.

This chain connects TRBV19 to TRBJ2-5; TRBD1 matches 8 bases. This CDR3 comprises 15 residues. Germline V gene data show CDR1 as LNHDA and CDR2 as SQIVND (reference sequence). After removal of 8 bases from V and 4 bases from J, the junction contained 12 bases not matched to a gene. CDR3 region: CASARTLTGGETQYF. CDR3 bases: TGTGCCAGTGCACGAACCCTCACAGGGGGAGAGACCCAGTACTTC.

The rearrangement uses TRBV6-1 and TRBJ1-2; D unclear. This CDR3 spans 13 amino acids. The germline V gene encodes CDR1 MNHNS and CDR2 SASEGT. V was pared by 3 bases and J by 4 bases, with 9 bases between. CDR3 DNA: TGTGCCAGCAGTGATTTTGCGGGCTATGGCTACACCTTC. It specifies CASSDFAGYGYTF.

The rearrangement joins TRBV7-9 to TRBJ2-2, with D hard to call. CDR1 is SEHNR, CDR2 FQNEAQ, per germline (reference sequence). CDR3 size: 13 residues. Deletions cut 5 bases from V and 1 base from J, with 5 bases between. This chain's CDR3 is CASSPRNTGELFF. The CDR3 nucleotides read TGTGCCAGCAGCCCCCGGAACACCGGGGAGCTGTTTTTT.